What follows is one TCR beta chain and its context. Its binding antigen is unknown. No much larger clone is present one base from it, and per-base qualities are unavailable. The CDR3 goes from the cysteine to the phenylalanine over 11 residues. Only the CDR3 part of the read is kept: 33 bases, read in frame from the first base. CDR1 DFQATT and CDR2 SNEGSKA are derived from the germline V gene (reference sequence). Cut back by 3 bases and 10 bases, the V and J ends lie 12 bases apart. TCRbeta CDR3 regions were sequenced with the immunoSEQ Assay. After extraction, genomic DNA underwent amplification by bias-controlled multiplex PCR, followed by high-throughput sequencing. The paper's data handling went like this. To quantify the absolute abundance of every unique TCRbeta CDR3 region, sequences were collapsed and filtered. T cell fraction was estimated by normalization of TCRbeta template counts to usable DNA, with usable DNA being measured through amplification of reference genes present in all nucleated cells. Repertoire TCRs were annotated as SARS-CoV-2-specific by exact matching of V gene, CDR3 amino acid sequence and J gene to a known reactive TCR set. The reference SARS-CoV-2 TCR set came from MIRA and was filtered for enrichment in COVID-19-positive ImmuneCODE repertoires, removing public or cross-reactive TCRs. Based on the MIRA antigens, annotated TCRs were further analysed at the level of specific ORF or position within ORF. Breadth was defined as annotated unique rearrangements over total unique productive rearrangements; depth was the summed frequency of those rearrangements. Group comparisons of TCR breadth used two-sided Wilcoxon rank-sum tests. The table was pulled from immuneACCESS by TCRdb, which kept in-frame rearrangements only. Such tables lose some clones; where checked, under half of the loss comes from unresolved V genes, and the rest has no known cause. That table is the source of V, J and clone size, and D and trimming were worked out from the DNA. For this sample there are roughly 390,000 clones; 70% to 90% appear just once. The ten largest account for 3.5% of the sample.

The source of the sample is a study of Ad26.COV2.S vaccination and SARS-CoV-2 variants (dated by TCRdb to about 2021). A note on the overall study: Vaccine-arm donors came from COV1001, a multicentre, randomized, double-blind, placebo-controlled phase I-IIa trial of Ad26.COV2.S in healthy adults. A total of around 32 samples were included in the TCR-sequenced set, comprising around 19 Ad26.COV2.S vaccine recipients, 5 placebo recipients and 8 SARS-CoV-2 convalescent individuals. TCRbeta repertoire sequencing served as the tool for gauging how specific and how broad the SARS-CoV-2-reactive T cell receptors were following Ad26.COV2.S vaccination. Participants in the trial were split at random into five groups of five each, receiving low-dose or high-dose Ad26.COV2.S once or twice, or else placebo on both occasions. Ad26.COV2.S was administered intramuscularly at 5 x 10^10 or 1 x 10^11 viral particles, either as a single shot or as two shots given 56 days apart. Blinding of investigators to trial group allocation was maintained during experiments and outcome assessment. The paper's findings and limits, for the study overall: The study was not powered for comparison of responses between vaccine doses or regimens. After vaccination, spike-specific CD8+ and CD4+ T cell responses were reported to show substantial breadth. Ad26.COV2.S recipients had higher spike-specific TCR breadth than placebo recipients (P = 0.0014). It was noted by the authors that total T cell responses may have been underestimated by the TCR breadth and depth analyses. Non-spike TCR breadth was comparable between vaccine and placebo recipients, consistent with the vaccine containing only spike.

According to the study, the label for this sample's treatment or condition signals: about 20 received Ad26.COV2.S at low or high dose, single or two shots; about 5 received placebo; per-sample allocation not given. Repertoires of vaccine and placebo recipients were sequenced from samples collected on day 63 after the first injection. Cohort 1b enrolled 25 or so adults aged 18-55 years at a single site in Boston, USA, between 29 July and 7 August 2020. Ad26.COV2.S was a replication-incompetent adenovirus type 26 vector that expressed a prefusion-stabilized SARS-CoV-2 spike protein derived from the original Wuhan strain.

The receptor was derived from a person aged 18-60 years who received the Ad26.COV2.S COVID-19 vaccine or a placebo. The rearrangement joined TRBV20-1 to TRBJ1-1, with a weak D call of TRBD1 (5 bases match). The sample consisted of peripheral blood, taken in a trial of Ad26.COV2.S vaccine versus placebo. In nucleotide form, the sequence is TGCAGTGCTAGGGCGGGACTGGGAGCTTTCTTT. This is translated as CSARAGLGAFF.